This TCR beta chain was obtained from a study of Ad26.COV2.S vaccination and SARS-CoV-2 variants. Study as a whole: Dosing was one shot or two shots 56 days apart.

With respect to this clone: Its target is not known.

Looked up from germline, CDR1 is LGHNA and CDR2 is YSLEER. The trim removed 0 bases at V and 3 bases at J, leaving 8 bases unmatched. The CDR3 extends over 16 amino acids. Treatment denoted: around 19 received Ad26.COV2.S at low or high dose, single or two shots; several received placebo; per-sample allocation not given. Day 63 after the first injection of vaccine or placebo was the sampling time. Here immunoSEQ multiplex PCR was the method, and the copy in TCRdb shows in-frame clones only, minus some. This sample has about 350,000 clones, with approximately 81% found just once. Broader study findings: Vaccinees reportedly had broad spike-specific CD8+ and CD4+ T cell responses.

The clonotype comes from a person between 18 and 59 years old who received the Ad26.COV2.S COVID-19 vaccine or a placebo. The chain uses TRBV4-3 and TRBJ2-7; 7 bases line up with TRBD2. The sequencing here drew on peripheral blood, taken in a trial of Ad26.COV2.S vaccine versus placebo. Written as DNA, the CDR3 is TGCGCCAGCAGCCAAGATCTGGGAGGGAGTATCTACGAGCAGTACTTC. This codes for CASSQDLGGSIYEQYF.